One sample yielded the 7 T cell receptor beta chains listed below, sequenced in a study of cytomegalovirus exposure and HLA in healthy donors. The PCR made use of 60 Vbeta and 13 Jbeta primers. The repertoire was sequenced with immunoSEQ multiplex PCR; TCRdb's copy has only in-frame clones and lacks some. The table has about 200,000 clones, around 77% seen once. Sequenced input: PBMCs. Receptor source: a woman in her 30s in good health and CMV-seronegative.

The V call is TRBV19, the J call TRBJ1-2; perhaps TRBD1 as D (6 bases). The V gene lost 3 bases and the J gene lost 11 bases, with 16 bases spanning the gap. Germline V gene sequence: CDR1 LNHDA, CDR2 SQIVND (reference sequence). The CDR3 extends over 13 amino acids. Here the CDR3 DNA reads TGTGCCAGTAGTATCCGTAGGGGGTCTGGGTACACCTTC. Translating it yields CASSIRRGSGYTF.

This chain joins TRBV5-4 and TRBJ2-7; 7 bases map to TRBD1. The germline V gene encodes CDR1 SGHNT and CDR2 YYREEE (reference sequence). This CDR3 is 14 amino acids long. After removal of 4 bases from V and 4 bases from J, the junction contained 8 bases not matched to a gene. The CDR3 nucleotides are TGTGCCAGCAGCCTCCGACAGGGCGAGTACGAGCAGTACTTC. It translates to CASSLRQGEYEQYF.

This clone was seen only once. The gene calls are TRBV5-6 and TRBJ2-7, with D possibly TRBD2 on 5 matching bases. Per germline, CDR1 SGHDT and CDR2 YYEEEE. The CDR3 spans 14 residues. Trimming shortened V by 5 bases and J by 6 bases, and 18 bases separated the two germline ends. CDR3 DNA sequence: TGTGCCAGCAGTCGGACTGAGGCGGCCTCCGAGCAGTACTTC. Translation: CASSRTEAASEQYF.

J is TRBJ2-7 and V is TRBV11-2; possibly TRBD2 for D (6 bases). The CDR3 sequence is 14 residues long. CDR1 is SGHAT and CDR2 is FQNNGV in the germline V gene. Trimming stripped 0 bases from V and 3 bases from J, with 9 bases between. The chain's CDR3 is CASSLEGGVYEQYF. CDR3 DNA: TGTGCCAGCAGCTTAGAAGGAGGGGTCTACGAGCAGTACTTC.

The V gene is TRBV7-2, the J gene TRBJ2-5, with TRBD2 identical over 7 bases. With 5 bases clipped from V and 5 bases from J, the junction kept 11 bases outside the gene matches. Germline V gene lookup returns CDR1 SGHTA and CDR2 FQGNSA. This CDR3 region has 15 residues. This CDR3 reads CASSTKVGEGETQYF. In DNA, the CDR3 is TGTGCCAGCAGCACTAAAGTCGGGGAGGGGGAGACCCAGTACTTC.

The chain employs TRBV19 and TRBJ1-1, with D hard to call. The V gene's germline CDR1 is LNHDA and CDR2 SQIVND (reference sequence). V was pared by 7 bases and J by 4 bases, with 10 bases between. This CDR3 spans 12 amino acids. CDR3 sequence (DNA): TGTGCCAGTATTTTTAGAGGCACTGAAGCTTTCTTT. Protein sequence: CASIFRGTEAFF.

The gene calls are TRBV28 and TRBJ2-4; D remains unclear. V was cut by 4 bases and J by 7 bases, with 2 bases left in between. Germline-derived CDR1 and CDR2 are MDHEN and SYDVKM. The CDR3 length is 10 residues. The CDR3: CASSSNIQYF. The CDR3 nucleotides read TGTGCCAGCAGTTCTAACATTCAGTACTTC. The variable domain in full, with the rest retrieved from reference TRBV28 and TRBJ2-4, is DVKVTQSSRYLVKRTGEKVFLECVQDMDHENMFWYRQDPGLGLRLIYFSYDVKMKEKGDIPEGYSVSREKKERFSLILESASTNQTSMYLCASSSNIQYFGAGTRLSVL.